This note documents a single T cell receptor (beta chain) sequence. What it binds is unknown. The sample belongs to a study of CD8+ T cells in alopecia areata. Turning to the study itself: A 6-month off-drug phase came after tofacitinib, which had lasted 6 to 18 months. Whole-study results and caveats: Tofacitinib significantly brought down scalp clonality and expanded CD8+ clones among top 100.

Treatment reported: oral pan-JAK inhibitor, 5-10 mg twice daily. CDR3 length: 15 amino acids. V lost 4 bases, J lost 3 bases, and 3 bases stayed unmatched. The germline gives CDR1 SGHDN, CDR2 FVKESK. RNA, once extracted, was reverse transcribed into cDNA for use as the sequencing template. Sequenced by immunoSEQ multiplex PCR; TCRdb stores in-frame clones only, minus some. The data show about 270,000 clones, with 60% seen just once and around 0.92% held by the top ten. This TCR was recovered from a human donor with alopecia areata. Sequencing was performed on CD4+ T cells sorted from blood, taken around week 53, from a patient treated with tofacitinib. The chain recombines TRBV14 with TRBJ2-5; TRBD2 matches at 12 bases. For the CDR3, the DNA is TGTGCCAGCAGCCGAAGGACTAGCGGGGAAGAGACCCAGTACTTC. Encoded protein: CASSRRTSGEETQYF.